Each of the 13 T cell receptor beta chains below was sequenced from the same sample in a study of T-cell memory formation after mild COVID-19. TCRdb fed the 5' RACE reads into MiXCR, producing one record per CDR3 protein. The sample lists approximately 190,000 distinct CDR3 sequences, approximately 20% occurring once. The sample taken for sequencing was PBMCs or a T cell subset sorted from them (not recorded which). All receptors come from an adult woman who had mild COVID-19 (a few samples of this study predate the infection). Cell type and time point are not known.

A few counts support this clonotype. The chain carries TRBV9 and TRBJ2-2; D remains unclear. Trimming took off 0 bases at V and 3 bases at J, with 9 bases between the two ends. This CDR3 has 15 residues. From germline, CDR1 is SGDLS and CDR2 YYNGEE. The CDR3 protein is CASSVGQAHTGELFF. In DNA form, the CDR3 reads TGTGCCAGCAGCGTAGGCCAGGCTCACACCGGGGAGCTGTTTTTT.

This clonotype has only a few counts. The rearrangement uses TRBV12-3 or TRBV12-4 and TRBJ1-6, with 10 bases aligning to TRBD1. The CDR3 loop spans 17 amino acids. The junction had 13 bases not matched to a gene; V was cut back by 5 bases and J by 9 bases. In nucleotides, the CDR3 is TGTGCCAGCAGTGGCCGGGACAGGGGACGAGGGGCTTCACCCCTCCACTTT. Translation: CASSGRDRGRGASPLHF.

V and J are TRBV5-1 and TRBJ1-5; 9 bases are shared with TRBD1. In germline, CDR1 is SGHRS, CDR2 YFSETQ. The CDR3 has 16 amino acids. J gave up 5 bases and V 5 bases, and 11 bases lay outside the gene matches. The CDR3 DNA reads TGCGCCAGCAGACCCGTCTACCGGGACAGGGATCAGCCCCAGCATTTT. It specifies CASRPVYRDRDQPQHF.

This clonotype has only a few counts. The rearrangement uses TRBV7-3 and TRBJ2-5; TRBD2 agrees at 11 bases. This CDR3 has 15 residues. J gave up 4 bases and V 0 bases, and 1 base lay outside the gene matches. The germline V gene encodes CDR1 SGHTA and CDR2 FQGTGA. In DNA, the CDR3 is TGTGCCAGCAGCTTAACGACTAGCGGGACAGAGACCCAGTACTTC. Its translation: CASSLTTSGTETQYF.

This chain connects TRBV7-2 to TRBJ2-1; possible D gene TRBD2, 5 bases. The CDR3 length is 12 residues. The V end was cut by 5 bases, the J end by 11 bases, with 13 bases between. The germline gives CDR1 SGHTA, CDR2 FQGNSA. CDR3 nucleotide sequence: TGTGCCAGCAGCCCTTTTGCGGGTAAGCAGTTCTTC. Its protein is CASSPFAGKQFF. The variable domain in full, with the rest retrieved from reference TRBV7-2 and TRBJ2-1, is GAGVSQSPSNKVTEKGKDVELRCDPISGHTALYWYRQSLGQGLEFLIYFQGNSAPDKSGLPSDRFSAERTGGSVSTLTIQRTQQEDSAVYLCASSPFAGKQFFGPGTRLTVL.

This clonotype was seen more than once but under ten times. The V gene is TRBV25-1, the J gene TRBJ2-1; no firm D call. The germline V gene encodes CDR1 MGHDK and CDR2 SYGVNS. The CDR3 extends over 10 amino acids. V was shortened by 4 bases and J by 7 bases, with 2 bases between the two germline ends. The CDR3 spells CASSANEQFF. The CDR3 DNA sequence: TGTGCCAGCAGTGCAAATGAGCAGTTCTTC.

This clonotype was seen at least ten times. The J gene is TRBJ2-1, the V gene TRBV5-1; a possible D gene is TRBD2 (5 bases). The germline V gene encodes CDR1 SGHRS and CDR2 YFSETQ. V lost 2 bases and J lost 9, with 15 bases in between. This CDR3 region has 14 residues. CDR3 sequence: CASSLMTTTIEQFF. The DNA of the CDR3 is TGCGCCAGCAGCTTAATGACTACTACAATTGAGCAGTTCTTC.

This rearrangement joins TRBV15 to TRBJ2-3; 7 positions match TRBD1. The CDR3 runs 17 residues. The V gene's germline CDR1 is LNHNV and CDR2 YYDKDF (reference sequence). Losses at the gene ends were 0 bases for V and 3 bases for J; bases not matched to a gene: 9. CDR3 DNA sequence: TGTGCCACCAGCAGAGATGGTAGGGGGCGAGGAACAGATACGCAGTATTTT. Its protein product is CATSRDGRGRGTDTQYF. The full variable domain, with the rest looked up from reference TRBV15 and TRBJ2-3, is DAMVIQNPRYQVTQFGKPVTLSCSQTLNHNVMYWYQQKSSQAPKLLFHYYDKDFNNEADTPDNFQSRRPNTSFCFLDIRSPGLGDTAMYLCATSRDGRGRGTDTQYFGPGTRLTVL.

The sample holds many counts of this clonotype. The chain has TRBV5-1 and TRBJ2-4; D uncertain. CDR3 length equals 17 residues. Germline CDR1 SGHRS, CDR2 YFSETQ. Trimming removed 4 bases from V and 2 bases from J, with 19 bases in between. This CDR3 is CASSSRVLDGSKNIQYF. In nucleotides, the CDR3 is TGCGCCAGCAGCAGTCGAGTTCTGGACGGGTCCAAAAACATTCAGTACTTC.

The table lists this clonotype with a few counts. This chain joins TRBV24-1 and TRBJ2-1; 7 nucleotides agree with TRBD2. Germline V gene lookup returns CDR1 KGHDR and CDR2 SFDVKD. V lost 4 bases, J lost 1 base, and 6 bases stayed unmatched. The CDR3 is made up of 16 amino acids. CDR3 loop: CATSDGGSHSYNEQFF. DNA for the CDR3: TGTGCCACCAGTGACGGCGGGAGCCATTCCTACAATGAGCAGTTCTTC.

CDR3 residues: CASSLRSSGGYEQYF. The CDR3 DNA is TGTGCCAGCAGTTTACGGTCTAGCGGTGGCTACGAGCAGTACTTC. V is TRBV27 and J is TRBJ2-7; 7 bases match TRBD2. This CDR3 spans 15 amino acids. Germline CDR1 MNHEY, CDR2 SMNVEV (reference sequence). V was pared by 2 bases and J by 3 bases, with 7 bases of the junction left unmatched.

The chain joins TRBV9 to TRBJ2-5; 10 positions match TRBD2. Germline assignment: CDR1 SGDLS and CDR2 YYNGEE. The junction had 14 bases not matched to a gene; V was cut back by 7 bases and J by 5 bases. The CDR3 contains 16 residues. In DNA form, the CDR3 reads TGTGCCAGCGACCGGGGGGGACTAGCGTTTCAGGAGACCCAGTACTTC. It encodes CASDRGGLAFQETQYF.

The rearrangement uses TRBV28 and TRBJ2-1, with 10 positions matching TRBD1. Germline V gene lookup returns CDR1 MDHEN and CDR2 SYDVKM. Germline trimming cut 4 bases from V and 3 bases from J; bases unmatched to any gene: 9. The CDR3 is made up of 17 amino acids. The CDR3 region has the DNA TGTGCCAGCAGTTCCCTGACAGGGGGCGAAATCTACAATGAGCAGTTCTTC. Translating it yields CASSSLTGGEIYNEQFF.